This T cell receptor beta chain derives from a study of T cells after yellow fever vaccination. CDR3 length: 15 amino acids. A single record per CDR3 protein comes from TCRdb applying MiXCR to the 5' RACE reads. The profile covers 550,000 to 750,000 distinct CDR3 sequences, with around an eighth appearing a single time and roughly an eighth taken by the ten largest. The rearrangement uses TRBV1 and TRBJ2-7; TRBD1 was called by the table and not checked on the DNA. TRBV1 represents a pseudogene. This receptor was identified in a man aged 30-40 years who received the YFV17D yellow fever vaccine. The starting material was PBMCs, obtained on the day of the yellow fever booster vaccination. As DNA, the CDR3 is TGCACCAGCAGCCACGGGGCGACCCCCGACTACGAGCAGTACTTC. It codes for CTSSHGATPDYEQYF.